This is a list of T cell receptor beta chains from one sample in a study of tumor T cells in aggressive B-cell lymphoma. The repertoire was sequenced with immunoSEQ multiplex PCR; TCRdb's copy has only in-frame clones and lacks some. The data contain about 9,900 clones, over 75% of them singletons. Sequencing input: tumor tissue. These receptors were obtained from an adult with diffuse large B cell lymphoma. Both conserved end residues are part of each CDR3. A D gene is named only where the DNA matches it firmly. Clone size is stated in some rows and not others, as once, few, many or a class when expanded.

clone_size d_call j_call v_call cdr3_aa cdr3_nt
NA NA TRBJ2-2 TRBV19 CASSIGSLNTGELFF TGTGCCAGTAGTATAGGTTCTTTGAACACCGGGGAGCTGTTTTTT
NA TRBD2 TRBJ2-7 TRBV11-1 CASSITWELAFYEQYF TGTGCCAGCAGTATTACATGGGAACTAGCGTTCTACGAGCAGTACTTC
NA NA TRBJ2-2 TRBV5-4 CASSLQGLGELFF TGTGCCAGCAGTCTACAGGGTCTCGGGGAGCTGTTTTTT
NA TRBD2 TRBJ2-1 TRBV5-1 CASSSRTRDANEQFF TGCGCCAGCAGCAGTCGGACTAGGGACGCAAATGAGCAGTTCTTC
NA NA TRBJ2-1 TRBV7-3 CASSLTGGAGNEQFF TGTGCCAGCAGCTTAACGGGTGGGGCAGGCAATGAGCAGTTCTTC
NA TRBD2 TRBJ2-5 TRBV9 CAGGGSGETQYF TGTGCCGGGGGGGGTAGCGGGGAGACCCAGTACTTC
NA TRBD1 TRBJ1-1 TRBV7-9 CASSLARTGGMNTEAFF TGTGCCAGCAGCTTAGCGAGGACAGGGGGTATGAACACTGAAGCTTTCTTT
NA NA TRBJ1-2 TRBV6-5 CASSRRGPYGYTF TGTGCCAGCAGTCGCAGGGGCCCCTATGGCTACACCTTC
few NA TRBJ1-1 TRBV6-5 CASSYQVNTEAFF TGTGCCAGCAGTTACCAGGTAAACACTGAAGCTTTCTTT
few TRBD2 TRBJ2-7 TRBV27 CASSLGVAGAYEQYF TGTGCCAGCAGTTTAGGGGTAGCGGGGGCCTACGAGCAGTACTTC
once TRBD1 TRBJ1-5 TRBV27 CASSLAGGGNQPQHF TGTGCCAGCAGTTTGGCAGGGGGAGGCAATCAGCCCCAGCATTTT
NA NA TRBJ2-2 TRBV29-1 CSARPHKGQTGELFF TGCAGCGCCCGGCCTCATAAGGGGCAAACCGGGGAGCTGTTTTTT
once TRBD2 TRBJ2-3 TRBV28 CASSPAWAGGTDTQYF TGTGCCAGCAGTCCGGCCTGGGCGGGGGGCACAGATACGCAGTATTTT
NA TRBD2 TRBJ2-5 TRBV14 CASSKMIAGGGETQYF TGTGCCAGCAGCAAGATGATAGCGGGAGGTGGCGAGACCCAGTACTTC
once NA TRBJ2-1 TRBV6-4 CASSGAGGTHEQFF TGTGCCAGCAGTGGGGCGGGCGGGACCCATGAGCAGTTCTTC
NA NA TRBJ1-1 TRBV27 CASRKQGVTEAFF TGTGCCAGCAGAAAACAGGGAGTCACTGAAGCTTTCTTT
NA NA TRBJ1-2 TRBV10-3 CAISDETGYTF TGTGCCATCAGTGATGAGACAGGCTACACCTTC
NA NA TRBJ2-7 TRBV2 CASRYGYEQYF TGTGCCAGCAGGTACGGCTACGAGCAGTACTTC
NA TRBD2 TRBJ2-1 TRBV6-1 CASSWSGGYNEQFF TGTGCCAGCAGTTGGTCGGGAGGCTACAATGAGCAGTTCTTC
NA TRBD2 TRBJ2-3 TRBV19 CATGRAGGFTDTQYF TGTGCCACAGGGCGAGCGGGAGGCTTCACAGATACGCAGTATTTT